Included here is one T cell receptor beta chain sequence, with context. The data were obtained in a study of blood T cell repertoires in COVID-19. Overall study: The analysed material was cDNA or gDNA that came from T cells, B-cell-depleted T cells, or PBMCs.

Authors' processing steps: Reference gene primer amplification in the assay estimated nucleated cell counts. Profiling relied on immunoSEQ multiplex PCR, and the TCRdb table lists in-frame clones only, not all of them. The DNA gave D and trimming, while V, J and clone size come from that table. The sample lists roughly 250,000 clones, about nine tenths occurring once. This CDR3 has 15 amino acids. V dropped 6 bases and J dropped 5 bases, with 17 bases sitting between them. Germline assignment: CDR1 MNHEY and CDR2 SVGEGT. Sequencing was carried out using PBMCs or T cells enriched from blood (not recorded which). V is TRBV6-2 or TRBV6-3 and J is TRBJ1-5, with TRBD1 as a possible D gene (5 bases). This sequence was found in a woman aged 25 to 45 with acute COVID-19. CDR3: CASSPHWGGDQPQHF. The DNA for the CDR3 is TGTGCCAGCAGCCCTCACTGGGGCGGGGATCAGCCCCAGCATTTT.